The present entry profiles one TCR beta chain with its context. The CDR3 runs 15 residues. Trimming removed 5 bases at V and 4 bases at J, with 15 bases between. The data originate from a study of T-cell reconstitution after alpha-beta-depleted transplantation in children. The TCRbeta library was prepared with unique molecular identifiers. TCRdb re-called the PCR reads with MiXCR, one entry per CDR3 protein. The sample has 500,000 or so distinct CDR3 sequences; about 33% are singletons. The source was PBMCs from the stem cell graft donor, collected from the stem cell graft. The TCR sequence derives from a human donor who donated a stem cell graft to a child with aplastic anemia. J is TRBJ1-3 and V is TRBV12-3 or TRBV12-4, with D tentatively TRBD1 (5 bases). CDR3 residues: CASSIKGTWGNTIYF. DNA of the CDR3: TGTGCCAGCAGTATCAAAGGGACGTGGGGAAACACCATATATTTT.